This T cell receptor (beta chain) was captured in a study of cytomegalovirus exposure and HLA in healthy donors. Study-wide results and caveats: Certain sequence variants were highly shared and formed a cluster, and this cluster was likely a sequencing artifact.

PCR was performed using 60 Vbeta and 13 Jbeta primers. Profiled with immunoSEQ multiplex PCR; TCRdb holds only in-frame clones, not every one. The sample records about 210,000 clones, 70% to 90% being singletons. The CDR3 has 13 residues. V lost 4 bases and J lost 0, with 9 bases in between. Germline V gene sequence: CDR1 SQVTM, CDR2 ANQGSEA. A word on this clone: Its antigen is not known.

Sequences were obtained from PBMCs. This receptor was obtained from a girl aged 2 to 9 in good health and CMV-seronegative. The chain has TRBV29-1 and TRBJ1-2; perhaps TRBD1 as D (5 bases). The CDR3 bases are TGCAGCGTTGGTCCAGGGCCTAACTATGGCTACACCTTC. It specifies CSVGPGPNYGYTF.